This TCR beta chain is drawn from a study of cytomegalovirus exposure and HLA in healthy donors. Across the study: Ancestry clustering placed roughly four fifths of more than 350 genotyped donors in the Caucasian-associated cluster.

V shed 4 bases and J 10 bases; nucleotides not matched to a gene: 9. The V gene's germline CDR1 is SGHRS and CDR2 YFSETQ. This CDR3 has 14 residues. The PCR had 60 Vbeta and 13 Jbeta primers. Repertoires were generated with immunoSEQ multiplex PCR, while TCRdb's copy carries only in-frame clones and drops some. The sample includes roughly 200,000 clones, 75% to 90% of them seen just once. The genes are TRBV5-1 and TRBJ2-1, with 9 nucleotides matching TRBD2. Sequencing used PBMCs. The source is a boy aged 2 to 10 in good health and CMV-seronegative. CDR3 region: CASSIVAGEGEQFF. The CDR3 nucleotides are TGCGCCAGCAGCATCGTAGCGGGGGAGGGAGAGCAGTTCTTC.